The clone carrying this T cell receptor beta chain was seen a few times. Its antigen is unknown. It was across several immunoSEQ plates that each subset's genomic DNA was evenly split. Methods used by the authors: Junction-only immunoSEQ data arrived without quality scores, meaning filtering differed. Here immunoSEQ multiplex PCR was the method, and the copy in TCRdb shows in-frame clones only, minus some. For V, J and clone size, that table is used; D and trimming come from the DNA. Among hundreds of thousands of clones listed, about 90% were seen once. The record originates from a study of shared clonotypes between healthy human individuals. Broader study findings: Estimated richness was generally greater in naive than memory subsets. Generation probability values for non-shared clonotypes were lower than those for clonotypes shared by all four donors.

Only CD45RO-negative cells positively selected for CCR7 counted as naive CD8 cells, so terminally differentiated effector memory CD45RA+ cells were excluded. Germline CDR1 is LNHDA and CDR2 is SQIVND (reference sequence). After removal of 4 bases from V and 5 bases from J, the junction contained 9 bases not matched to a gene. This CDR3 is 15 amino acids long. Sequencing was performed on naive CD8+ T cells sorted from blood. The clonotype originates from a man under 40 in good health. J is TRBJ2-7 and V is TRBV19; TRBD2 aligns across 9 bases. As DNA, the CDR3 is TGTGCCAGTAGTACCACTAGCGGGTGGGTCAACGAGCAGTACTTC. It translates to CASSTTSGWVNEQYF.